The clone carrying this T cell receptor (beta chain) was recorded at least ten times. As yet, its antigen is unknown. The CDR3 is made up of 15 amino acids. Germline CDR1 reads SGHRS; CDR2 reads YFSETQ. V lost 4 bases and J lost 0, with 10 bases in between. This sample is part of a study of T-cell reconstitution after alpha-beta-depleted transplantation in children. Researchers prepared the TCRbeta library using unique molecular identifiers, the study reports. Via MiXCR, TCRdb re-called the PCR reads, giving one row per CDR3 protein. The data show about 300,000 distinct CDR3 sequences, 10% seen once. Whole-study findings and limits: Several hundred expanded graft clones reportedly supplied alpha-beta T cells about two months after transplant. The main origin of T-cell counts and diversity one year after transplant was newly produced T cells.

The chain links TRBV5-1 to TRBJ2-2; perhaps TRBD1 as D (5 bases). This receptor was identified in a boy less than two years old with acute myeloid leukemia, due to receive a stem cell transplant. Material: PBMCs, obtained before TCRalphabeta/CD19-depleted stem cell transplant. CDR3 residues: CASSPTETNTGELFF. In DNA, the CDR3 is TGCGCCAGCAGCCCGACAGAAACGAACACCGGGGAGCTGTTTTTT. Complete variable domain (other parts from reference TRBV5-1 and TRBJ2-2): KAGVTQTPRYLIKTRGQQVTLSCSPISGHRSVSWYQQTPGQGLQFLFEYFSETQRNKGNFPGRFSGRQFSNSRSEMNVSTLELGDSALYLCASSPTETNTGELFFGEGSRLTVL.